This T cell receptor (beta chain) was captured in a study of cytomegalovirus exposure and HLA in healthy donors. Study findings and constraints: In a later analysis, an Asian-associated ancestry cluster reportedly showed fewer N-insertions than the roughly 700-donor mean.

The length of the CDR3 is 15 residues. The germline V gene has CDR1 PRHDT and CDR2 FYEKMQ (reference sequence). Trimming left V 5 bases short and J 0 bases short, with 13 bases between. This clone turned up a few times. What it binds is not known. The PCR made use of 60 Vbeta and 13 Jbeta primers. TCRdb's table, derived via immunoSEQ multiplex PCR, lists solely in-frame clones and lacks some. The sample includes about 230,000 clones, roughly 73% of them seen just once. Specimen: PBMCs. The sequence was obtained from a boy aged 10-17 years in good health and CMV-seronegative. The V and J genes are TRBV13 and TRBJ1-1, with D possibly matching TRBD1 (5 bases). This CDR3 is CASSPETVLNTEAFF. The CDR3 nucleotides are TGTGCCAGCAGCCCGGAGACAGTCCTGAACACTGAAGCTTTCTTT.